Sequencing of this TCR beta chain was carried out in a study of T-cell reconstitution after alpha-beta-depleted transplantation in children. The study's findings and limits: Surviving recipient cells, namely T cells and thymic progenitors, were the source of high day-60 TCRbeta diversity in some patients. T-cell numbers and diversity, one year after transplant, stemmed largely from T cells that were newly produced.

It was with unique molecular identifiers that the TCRbeta library was prepared. TCRdb reprocessed the PCR reads via MiXCR and lists one record per CDR3 protein. The sample consists of 450,000 to 550,000 distinct CDR3 sequences, approximately 10% of them appearing once. Comment on this clonotype: Its antigen is still unknown. The junction shows a germline mismatch at one end, possibly a read error.

The sample consisted of PBMCs, mostly from graft donor cells, taken 180 days after TCRalphabeta/CD19-depleted stem cell transplant. This TCR was sampled from a female patient between 2 and 15 years old who had a stem cell transplant for aplastic anemia, so the T cells may come from the graft donor.

CDR3 coding DNA: TGCAGTGCTAGAGATCTTGGCAGGAGATCATCTGGGGCCAACGGCCTGACTTTC. Amino acid sequence: CSARDLGRRSSGANGLTF. The chain links TRBV20-1 to TRBJ2-6, with D possibly being TRBD1 (5 bases). Germline CDR1 DFQATT, CDR2 SNEGSKA (reference sequence). CDR3 length: 18 amino acids.